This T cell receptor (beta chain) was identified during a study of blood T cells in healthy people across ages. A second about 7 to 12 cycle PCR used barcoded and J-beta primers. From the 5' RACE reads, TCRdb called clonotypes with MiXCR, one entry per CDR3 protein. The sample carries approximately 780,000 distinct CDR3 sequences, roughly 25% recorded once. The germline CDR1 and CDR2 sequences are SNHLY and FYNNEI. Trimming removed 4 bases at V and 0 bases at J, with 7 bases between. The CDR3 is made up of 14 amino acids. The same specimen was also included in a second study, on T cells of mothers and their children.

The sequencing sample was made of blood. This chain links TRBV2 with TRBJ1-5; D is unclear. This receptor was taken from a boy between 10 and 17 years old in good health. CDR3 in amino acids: CASSGLISNQPQHF. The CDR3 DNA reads TGTGCCAGCAGTGGACTGATTAGCAATCAGCCCCAGCATTTT.